This TCR beta chain came from a study of T cells in Graves' hyperthyroidism and ophthalmopathy. Study-wide background: Before any treatment, at initial diagnosis, peripheral blood was collected.

Researchers took RNA transcripts and amplified the TCR beta CDR3 regions from them. The TCR CDR3 first-round RT-PCR relied on the HTBI primer set. TCRdb reprocessed the multiplex PCR reads via MiXCR and lists one record per CDR3 protein. The sample has hundreds of thousands of distinct CDR3 sequences, 15% to 19% seen once. This clonotype was recorded at least ten times. The study enrolled patients aged 18 to 65 with newly diagnosed hyperthyroidism of under 2 months' duration. Clinical symptoms, serum thyroxine and TRAb, thyroid ultrasound and orbital computed tomography were used for the diagnoses. Specimen: blood. The sequence was collected from a woman in her late teens or twenties with Graves' hyperthyroidism.

CDR3 region: CSASRKGRTEAFF. The CDR3 DNA sequence: TGCAGTGCTAGCCGAAAGGGGCGGACTGAAGCTTTCTTT. The chain joins TRBV20-1 to TRBJ1-1, with a possible D match to TRBD1 (5 bases). The V end lost 3 bases, the J end lost 5 bases, and 13 bases lay between the germline ends. The CDR3 is 13 amino acids. Germline V CDR1 and CDR2: DFQATT, SNEGSKA (reference sequence).